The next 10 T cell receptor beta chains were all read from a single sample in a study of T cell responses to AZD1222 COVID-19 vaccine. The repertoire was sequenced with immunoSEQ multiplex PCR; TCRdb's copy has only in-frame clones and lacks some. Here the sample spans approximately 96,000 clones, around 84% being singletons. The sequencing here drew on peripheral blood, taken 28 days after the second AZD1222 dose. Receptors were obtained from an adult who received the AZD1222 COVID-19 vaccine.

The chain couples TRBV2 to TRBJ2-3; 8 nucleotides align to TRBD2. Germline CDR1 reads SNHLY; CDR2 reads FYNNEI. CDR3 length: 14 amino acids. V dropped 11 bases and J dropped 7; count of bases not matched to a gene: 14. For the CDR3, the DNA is TGTGCCTCCCGGGGGGGCGTGAAGGGTAATACGCAGTATTTT. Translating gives CASRGGVKGNTQYF. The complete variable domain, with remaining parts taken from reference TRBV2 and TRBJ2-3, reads EPEVTQTPSHQVTQMGQEVILRCVPISNHLYFYWYRQILGQKVEFLVSFYNNEISEKSEIFDDQFSVERPDGSNFTLKIRSTKLEDSAMYFCASRGGVKGNTQYFGPGTRLTVL.

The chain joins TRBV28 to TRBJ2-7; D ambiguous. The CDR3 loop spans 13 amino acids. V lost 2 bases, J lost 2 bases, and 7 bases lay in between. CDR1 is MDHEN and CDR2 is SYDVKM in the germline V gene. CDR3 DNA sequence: TGTGCCAGCAGTTTAGGGCAGCCCTACGAGCAGTACTTC. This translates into CASSLGQPYEQYF.

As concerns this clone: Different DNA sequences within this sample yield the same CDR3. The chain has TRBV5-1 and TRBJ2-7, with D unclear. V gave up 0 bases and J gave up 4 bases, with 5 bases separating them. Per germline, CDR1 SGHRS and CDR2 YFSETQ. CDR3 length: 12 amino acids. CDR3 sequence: CASSLGGYEQYF. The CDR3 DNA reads TGCGCCAGCAGCTTGGGGGGTTACGAGCAGTACTTC.

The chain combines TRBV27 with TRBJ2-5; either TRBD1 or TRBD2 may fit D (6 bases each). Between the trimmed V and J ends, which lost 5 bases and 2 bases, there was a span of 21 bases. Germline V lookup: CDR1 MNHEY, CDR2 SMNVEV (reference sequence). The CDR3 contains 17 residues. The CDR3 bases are TGTGCCAGCAGTCCGTCTGGAGGGCAGGGGAGACAAGAGACCCAGTACTTC. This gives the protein CASSPSGGQGRQETQYF.

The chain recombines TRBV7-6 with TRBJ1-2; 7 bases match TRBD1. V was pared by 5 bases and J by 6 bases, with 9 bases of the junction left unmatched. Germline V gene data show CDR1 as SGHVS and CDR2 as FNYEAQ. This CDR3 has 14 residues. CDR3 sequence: CASSPDRVRDGYTF. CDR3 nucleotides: TGTGCCAGCAGCCCAGACAGGGTTAGGGATGGCTACACCTTC.

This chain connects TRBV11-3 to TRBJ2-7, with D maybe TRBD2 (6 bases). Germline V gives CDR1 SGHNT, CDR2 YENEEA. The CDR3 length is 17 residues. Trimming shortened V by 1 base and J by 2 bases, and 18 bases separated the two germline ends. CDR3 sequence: CASSLASMSGDAYEQYF. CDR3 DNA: TGTGCCAGCAGCTTAGCTTCAATGTCGGGGGATGCCTACGAGCAGTACTTC.

In DNA, the CDR3 is TGTGCCAGCAGTCTTGACGGAAATTCACCCCTCCACTTT. Its protein product is CASSLDGNSPLHF. The chain carries TRBV12-3 or TRBV12-4 and TRBJ1-6; D ambiguous. The CDR3 loop spans 13 amino acids. V was trimmed by 5 bases and J by 7 bases, leaving 9 bases between them.

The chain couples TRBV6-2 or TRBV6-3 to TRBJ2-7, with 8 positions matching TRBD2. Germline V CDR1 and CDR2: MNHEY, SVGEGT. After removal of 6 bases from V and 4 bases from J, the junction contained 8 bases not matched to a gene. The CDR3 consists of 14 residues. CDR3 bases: TGTGCCAGCAGCCATAGCGGGGTAGCTTACGAGCAGTACTTC. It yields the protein CASSHSGVAYEQYF.

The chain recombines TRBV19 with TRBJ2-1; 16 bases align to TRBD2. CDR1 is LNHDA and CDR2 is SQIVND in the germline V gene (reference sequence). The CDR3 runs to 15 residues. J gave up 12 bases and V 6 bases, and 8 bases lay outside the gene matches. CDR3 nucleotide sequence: TGTGCCAGTAGCCCTGGGACTAGCGGGAGGGATGCGCAGTTCTTC. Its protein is CASSPGTSGRDAQFF.

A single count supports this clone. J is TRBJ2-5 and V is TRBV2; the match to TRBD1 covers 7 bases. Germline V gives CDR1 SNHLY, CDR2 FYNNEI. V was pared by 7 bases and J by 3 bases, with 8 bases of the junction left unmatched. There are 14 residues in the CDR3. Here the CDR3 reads CASKGADGEETQYF. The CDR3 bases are TGTGCCAGCAAGGGGGCCGACGGGGAAGAGACCCAGTACTTC.